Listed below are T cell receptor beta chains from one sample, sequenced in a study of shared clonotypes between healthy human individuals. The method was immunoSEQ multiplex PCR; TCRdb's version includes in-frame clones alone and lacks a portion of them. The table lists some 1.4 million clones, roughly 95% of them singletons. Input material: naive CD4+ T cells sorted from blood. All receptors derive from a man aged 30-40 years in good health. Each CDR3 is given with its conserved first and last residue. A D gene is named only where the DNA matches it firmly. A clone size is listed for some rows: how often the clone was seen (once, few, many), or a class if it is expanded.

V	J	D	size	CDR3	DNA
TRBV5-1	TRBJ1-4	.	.	CASTPSPENEKLFF	TGCGCCAGCACTCCTTCCCCCGAGAATGAAAAACTGTTTTTT
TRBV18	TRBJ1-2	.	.	CASSLQGSAQGYGYTF	TGTGCCAGCTCCCTACAGGGATCGGCGCAGGGGTATGGCTACACCTTC
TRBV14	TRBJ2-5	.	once	CASSQSGAQTQYF	TGTGCCAGCAGCCAGTCAGGGGCCCAGACCCAGTACTTC
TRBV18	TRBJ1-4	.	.	CASSAGVREKLFF	TGTGCCAGCTCCGCAGGGGTCCGGGAAAAACTGTTTTTT
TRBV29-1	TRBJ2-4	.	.	CSVEDSQTEYF	TGCAGCGTTGAAGACTCGCAGACGGAGTACTTC
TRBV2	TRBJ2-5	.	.	CASSFSGQPIQETQYF	TGTGCCAGCAGTTTTTCCGGACAGCCGATCCAAGAGACCCAGTACTTC
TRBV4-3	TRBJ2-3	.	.	CASSPRGGASEDTQYF	TGCGCCAGCAGCCCTCGAGGGGGGGCGTCGGAGGATACGCAGTATTTT
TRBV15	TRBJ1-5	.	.	CATSRDGGQPQHF	TGTGCCACCAGCAGAGATGGGGGTCAGCCCCAGCATTTT
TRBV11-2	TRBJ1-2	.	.	CASSFEGDGYTF	TGTGCCAGCAGCTTTGAAGGGGATGGCTACACCTTC
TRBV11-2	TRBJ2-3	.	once	CASSQVLDNSDTQYF	TGTGCCAGCAGTCAGGTGCTGGACAATTCAGATACGCAGTATTTT
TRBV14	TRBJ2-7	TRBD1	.	CASSQYTGQEYEQYF	TGTGCCAGCAGCCAATATACTGGACAGGAATACGAGCAGTACTTC
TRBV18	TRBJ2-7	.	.	CASSLRDSYEQYF	TGTGCCAGCTCCCTCCGGGACTCCTACGAGCAGTACTTC
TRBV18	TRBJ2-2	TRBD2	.	CASSPPGRGTTGELFF	TGTGCCAGCTCACCACCAGGGAGGGGAACAACCGGGGAGCTGTTTTTT
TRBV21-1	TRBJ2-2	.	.	CASSSGTSGSSTGELFF	TGTGCCAGCAGCTCAGGGACTAGCGGGAGTAGCACCGGGGAGCTGTTTTTT
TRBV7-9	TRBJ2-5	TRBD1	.	CASSHGQGSFGLQETQYF	TGTGCCAGCAGCCATGGACAGGGGTCTTTTGGTTTGCAAGAGACCCAGTACTTC
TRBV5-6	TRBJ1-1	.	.	CASSFGGGNEAFF	TGTGCCAGCAGCTTTGGTGGTGGGAATGAAGCTTTCTTT
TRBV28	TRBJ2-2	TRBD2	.	CASGRADTGELFF	TGTGCCAGCGGGAGGGCCGACACCGGGGAGCTGTTTTTT